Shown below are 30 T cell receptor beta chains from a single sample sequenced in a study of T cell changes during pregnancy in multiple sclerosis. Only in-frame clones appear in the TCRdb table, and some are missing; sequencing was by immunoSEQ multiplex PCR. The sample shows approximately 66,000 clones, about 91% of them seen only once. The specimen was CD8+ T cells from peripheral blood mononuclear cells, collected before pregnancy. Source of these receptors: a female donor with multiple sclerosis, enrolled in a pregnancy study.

DNA of the CDR3: TGTGCCATCCGAGCGGGGGGGGTCTACGAGCAGTACTTC. As protein: CAIRAGGVYEQYF. This rearrangement joins TRBV6-6 to TRBJ2-7; 10 positions agree with TRBD2. This CDR3 comprises 13 residues. The J segment lost 3 bases and the V segment lost 10 bases, leaving 6 bases of the junction unmatched. Germline V lookup: CDR1 MNHNY, CDR2 SVGAGI (reference sequence).

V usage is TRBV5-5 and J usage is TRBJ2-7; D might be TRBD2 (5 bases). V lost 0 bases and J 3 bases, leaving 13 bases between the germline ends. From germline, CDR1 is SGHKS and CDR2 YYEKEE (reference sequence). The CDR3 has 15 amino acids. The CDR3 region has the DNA TGTGCCAGCAGCTTGGCCCGGGGTACTCACTACGAGCAGTACTTC. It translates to CASSLARGTHYEQYF. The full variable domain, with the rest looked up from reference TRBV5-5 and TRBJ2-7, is DAGVTQSPTHLIKTRGQQVTLRCSPISGHKSVSWYQQVLGQGPQFIFQYYEKEERGRGNFPDRFSARQFPNYSSELNVNALLLGDSALYLCASSLARGTHYEQYFGPGTRLTVT.

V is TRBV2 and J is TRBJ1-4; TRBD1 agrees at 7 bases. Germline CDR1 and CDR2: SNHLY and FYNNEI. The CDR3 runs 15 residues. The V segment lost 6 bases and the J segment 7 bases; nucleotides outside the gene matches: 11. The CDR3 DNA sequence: TGTGCCAGCAGGATAACAGGGGTTCAGGGTGAAAAACTGTTTTTT. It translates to CASRITGVQGEKLFF.

The CDR3 region has the DNA TGTGCCAGCAGCTTAGGGTGGGCCGAGACAGGGATCGAAAAACTGTTTTTT. Its translation is CASSLGWAETGIEKLFF. This sequence joins TRBV11-2 and TRBJ1-4; TRBD1 matches at 7 bases. V dropped 1 base and J dropped 8; count of bases not matched to a gene: 13. CDR3 length: 17 amino acids. CDR1 is SGHAT and CDR2 is FQNNGV in the germline V gene. Together with reference TRBV11-2 and TRBJ1-4, the CDR3 gives the full variable domain: EAGVAQSPRYKIIEKRQSVAFWCNPISGHATLYWYQQILGQGPKLLIQFQNNGVVDDSQLPKDRFSAERLKGVDSTLKIQPAKLEDSAVYLCASSLGWAETGIEKLFFGSGTQLSVL.

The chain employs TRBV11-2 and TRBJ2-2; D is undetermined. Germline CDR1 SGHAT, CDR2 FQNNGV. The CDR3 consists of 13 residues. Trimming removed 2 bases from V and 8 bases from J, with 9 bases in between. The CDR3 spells CASSLLVAGELFF. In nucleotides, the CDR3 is TGTGCCAGCAGCTTACTGGTGGCAGGGGAGCTGTTTTTT.

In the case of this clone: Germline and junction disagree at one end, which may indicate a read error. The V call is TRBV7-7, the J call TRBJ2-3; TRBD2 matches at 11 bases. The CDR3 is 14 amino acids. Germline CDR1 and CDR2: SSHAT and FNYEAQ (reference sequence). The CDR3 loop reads CASSLAGGRDTQYF. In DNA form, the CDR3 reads TGTGCTAGCAGCTTAGCGGGGGGGAGAGATACGCAGTATTTT.

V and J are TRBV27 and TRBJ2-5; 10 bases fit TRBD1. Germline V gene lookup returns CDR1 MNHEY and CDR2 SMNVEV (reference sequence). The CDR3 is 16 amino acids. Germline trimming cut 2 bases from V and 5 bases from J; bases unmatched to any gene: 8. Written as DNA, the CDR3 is TGTGCCAGCAGTTTAGACCGGACAGGGGGTCTCGAGACCCAGTACTTC. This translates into CASSLDRTGGLETQYF.

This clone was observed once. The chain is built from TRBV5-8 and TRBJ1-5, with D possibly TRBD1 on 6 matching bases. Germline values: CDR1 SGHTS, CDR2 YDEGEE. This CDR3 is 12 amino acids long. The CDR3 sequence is CAHGQLNQPQHF. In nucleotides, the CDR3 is TGTGCACACGGACAGCTTAATCAGCCCCAGCATTTT.

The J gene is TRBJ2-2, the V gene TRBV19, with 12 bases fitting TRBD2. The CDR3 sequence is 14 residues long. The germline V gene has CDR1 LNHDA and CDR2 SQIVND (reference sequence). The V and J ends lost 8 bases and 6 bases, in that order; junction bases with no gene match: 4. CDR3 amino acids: CASAGLAGPGELFF. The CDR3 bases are TGTGCCAGTGCTGGACTAGCGGGGCCCGGGGAGCTGTTTTTT.

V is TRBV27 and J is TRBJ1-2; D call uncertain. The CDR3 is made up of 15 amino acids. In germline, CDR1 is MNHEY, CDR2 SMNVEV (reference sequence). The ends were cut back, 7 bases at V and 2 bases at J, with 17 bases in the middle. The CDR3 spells CASTSLNSPNYGYTF. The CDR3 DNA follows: TGTGCCAGCACATCCTTAAACAGCCCCAACTATGGCTACACCTTC.

The CDR3 protein is CASSPGGTDTQYF. DNA of the CDR3: TGTGCCAGCAGCCCCGGGGGGACAGATACGCAGTATTTT. This rearrangement joins TRBV9 to TRBJ2-3, with 7 bases identical to TRBD2. The ends lost 4 bases at V and 3 bases at J; junction bases unmatched: 2. Germline V CDR1 and CDR2: SGDLS, YYNGEE. CDR3 length: 13 amino acids. The whole variable domain, filled in from reference TRBV9 and TRBJ2-3, reads DSGVTQTPKHLITATGQRVTLRCSPRSGDLSVYWYQQSLDQGLQFLIQYYNGEERAKGNILERFSAQQFPDLHSELNLSSLELGDSALYFCASSPGGTDTQYFGPGTRLTVL.

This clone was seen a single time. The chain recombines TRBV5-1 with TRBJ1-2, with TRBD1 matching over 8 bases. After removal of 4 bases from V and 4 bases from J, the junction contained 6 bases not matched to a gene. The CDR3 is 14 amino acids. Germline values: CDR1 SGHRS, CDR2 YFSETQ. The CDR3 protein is CASSPTGTGYGYTF. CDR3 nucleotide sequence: TGCGCCAGCAGCCCCACCGGGACAGGCTATGGCTACACCTTC.

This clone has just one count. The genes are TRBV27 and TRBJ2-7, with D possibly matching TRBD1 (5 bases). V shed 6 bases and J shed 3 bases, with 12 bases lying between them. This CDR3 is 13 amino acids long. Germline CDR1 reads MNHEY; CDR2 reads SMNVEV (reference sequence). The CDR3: CASSFGHFYEQYF. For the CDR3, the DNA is TGTGCCAGCAGCTTCGGACACTTCTACGAGCAGTACTTC.

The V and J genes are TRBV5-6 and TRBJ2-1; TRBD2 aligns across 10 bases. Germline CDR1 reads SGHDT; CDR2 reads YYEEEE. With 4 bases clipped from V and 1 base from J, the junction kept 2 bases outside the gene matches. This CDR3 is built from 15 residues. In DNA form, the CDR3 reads TGTGCCAGCAGCGCGGGACTAGCGTCCTACAATGAGCAGTTCTTC. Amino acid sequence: CASSAGLASYNEQFF.

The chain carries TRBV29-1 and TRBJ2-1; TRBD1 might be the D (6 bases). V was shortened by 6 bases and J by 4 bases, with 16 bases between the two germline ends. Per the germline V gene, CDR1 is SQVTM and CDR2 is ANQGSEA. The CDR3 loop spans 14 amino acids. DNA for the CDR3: TGCAGCGTCGTACCAGGGGAAATTTACAATGAGCAGTTCTTC. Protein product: CSVVPGEIYNEQFF.

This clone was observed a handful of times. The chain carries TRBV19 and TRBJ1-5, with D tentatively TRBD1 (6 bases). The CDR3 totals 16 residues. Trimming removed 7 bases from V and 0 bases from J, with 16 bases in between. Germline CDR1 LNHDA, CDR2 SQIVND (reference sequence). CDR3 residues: CASTPRDTYSNQPQHF. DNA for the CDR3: TGTGCCAGTACTCCCCGGGACACCTATAGCAATCAGCCCCAGCATTTT. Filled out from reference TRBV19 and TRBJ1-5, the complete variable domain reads DGGITQSPKYLFRKEGQNVTLSCEQNLNHDAMYWYRQDPGQGLRLIYYSQIVNDFQKGDIAEGYSVSREKKESFPLTVTSAQKNPTAFYLCASTPRDTYSNQPQHFGDGTRLSIL.

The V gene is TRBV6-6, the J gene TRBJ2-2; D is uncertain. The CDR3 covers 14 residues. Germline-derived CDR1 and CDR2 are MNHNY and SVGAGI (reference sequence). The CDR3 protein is CASNSGFGTGELFF. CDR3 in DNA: TGTGCTTCCAACTCGGGTTTCGGAACCGGGGAGCTGTTTTTT.

The CDR3 loop is CASNPSGGPNEQFF. CDR3 bases: TGTGCCAGCAATCCTAGCGGGGGCCCCAATGAGCAGTTCTTC. The V and J genes are TRBV2 and TRBJ2-1, with 10 bases fitting TRBD2. The CDR3 loop spans 14 amino acids. V dropped 7 bases and J dropped 6; count of bases not matched to a gene: 6. From germline, CDR1 is SNHLY and CDR2 FYNNEI.

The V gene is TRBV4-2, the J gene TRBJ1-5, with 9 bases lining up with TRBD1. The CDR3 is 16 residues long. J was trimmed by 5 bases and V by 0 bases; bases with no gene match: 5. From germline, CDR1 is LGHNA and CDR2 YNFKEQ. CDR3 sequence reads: CASSQDPGTGHQPQHF. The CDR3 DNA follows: TGTGCCAGCAGCCAAGATCCCGGGACAGGGCATCAGCCCCAGCATTTT.

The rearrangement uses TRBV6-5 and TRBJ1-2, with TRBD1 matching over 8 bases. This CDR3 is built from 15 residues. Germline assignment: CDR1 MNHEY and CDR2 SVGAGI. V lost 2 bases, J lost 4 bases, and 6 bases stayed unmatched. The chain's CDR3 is CASSYASGGAYGYTF. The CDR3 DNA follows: TGTGCCAGCAGTTACGCATCAGGGGGCGCCTATGGCTACACCTTC.

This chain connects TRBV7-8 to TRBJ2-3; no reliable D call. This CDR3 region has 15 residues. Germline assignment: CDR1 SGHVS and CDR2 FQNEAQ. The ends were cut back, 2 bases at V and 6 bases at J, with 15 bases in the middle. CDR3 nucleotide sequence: TGTGCCAGCAGCTTACTGGCTGCCCAAGCGGATACGCAGTATTTT. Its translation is CASSLLAAQADTQYF.

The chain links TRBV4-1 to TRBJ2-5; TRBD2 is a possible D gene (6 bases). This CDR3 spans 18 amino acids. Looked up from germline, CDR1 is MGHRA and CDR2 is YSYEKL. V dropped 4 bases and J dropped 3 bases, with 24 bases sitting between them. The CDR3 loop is CASSPYPLTEAGKETQYF. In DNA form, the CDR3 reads TGCGCCAGCAGCCCCTACCCCCTGACAGAGGCGGGGAAAGAGACCCAGTACTTC.

CDR3 amino acids: CASSDGTGNTEAFF. The CDR3 DNA sequence: TGCGCCAGCAGTGATGGGACAGGGAACACTGAAGCTTTCTTT. The chain uses TRBV10-2 and TRBJ1-1; 8 positions agree with TRBD1. Per germline, CDR1 WSHSY and CDR2 SAAADI. CDR3 size: 14 residues. The V gene end was trimmed by 3 bases and the J gene end by 1 base; junction bases not matched to a gene: 1.

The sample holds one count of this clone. The CDR3 here is CASSKAPQQGWYWDYGYTF. CDR3 bases: TGTGCCAGTAGTAAGGCTCCTCAGCAGGGCTGGTATTGGGACTATGGCTACACCTTC. The chain links TRBV19 to TRBJ1-2; D possibly corresponds to TRBD1 (5 bases). V was trimmed by 4 bases and J by 3 bases, leaving 27 bases between them. This CDR3 is built from 19 residues. The germline gives CDR1 LNHDA, CDR2 SQIVND (reference sequence).

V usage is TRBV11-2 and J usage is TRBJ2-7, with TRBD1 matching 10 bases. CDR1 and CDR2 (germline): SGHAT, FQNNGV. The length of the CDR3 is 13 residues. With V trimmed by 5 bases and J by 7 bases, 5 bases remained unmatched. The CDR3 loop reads CASSVGQGGEQYF. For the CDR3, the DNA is TGTGCCAGCAGCGTAGGACAGGGGGGAGAGCAGTACTTC.

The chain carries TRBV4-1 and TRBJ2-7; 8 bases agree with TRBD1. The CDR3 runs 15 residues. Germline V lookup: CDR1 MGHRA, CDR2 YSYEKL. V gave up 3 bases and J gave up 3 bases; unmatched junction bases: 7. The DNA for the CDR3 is TGCGCCAGCAGCCAGGTGGACAGGGAGAACTACGAGCAGTACTTC. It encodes CASSQVDRENYEQYF.

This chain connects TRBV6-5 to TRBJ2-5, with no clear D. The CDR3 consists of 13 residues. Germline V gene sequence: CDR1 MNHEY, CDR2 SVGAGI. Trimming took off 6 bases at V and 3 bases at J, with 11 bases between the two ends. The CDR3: CASSYDLEETQYF. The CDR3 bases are TGTGCCAGCAGCTATGACTTAGAAGAGACCCAGTACTTC.

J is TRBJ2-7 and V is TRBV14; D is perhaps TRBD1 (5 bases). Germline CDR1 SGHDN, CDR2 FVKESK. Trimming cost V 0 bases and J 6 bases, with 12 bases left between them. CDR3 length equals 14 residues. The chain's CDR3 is CASSQDSAGLEQYF. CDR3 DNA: TGTGCCAGCAGCCAAGATTCGGCAGGGCTCGAGCAGTACTTC.

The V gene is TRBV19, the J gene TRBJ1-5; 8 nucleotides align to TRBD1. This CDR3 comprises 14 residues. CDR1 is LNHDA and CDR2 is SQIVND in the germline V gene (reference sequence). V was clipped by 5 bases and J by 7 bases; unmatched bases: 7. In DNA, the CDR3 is TGTGCCAGTAGTGGCCAGGGGGCGGGGCAGCCCCAGCATTTT. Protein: CASSGQGAGQPQHF.

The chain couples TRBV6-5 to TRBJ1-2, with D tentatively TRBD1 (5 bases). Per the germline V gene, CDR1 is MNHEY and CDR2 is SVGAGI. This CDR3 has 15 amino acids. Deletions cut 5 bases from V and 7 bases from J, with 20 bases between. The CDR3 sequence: CASSTPRAGKFGYTF. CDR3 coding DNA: TGTGCCAGCAGTACCCCCCGGGCAGGGAAGTTTGGCTACACCTTC.